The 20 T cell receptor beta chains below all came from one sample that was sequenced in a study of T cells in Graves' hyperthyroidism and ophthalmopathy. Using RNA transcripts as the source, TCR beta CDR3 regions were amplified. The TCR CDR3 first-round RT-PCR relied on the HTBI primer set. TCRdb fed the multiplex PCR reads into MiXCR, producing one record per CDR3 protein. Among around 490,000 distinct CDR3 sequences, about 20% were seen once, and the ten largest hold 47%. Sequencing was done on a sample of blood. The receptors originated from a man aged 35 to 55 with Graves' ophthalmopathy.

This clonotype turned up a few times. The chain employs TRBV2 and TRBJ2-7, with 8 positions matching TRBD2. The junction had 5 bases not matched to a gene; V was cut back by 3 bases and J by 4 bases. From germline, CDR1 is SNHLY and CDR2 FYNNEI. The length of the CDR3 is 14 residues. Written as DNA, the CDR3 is TGTGCCAGCAGTGATAGGTCGGGGGGGTACGAGCAGTACTTC. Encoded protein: CASSDRSGGYEQYF.

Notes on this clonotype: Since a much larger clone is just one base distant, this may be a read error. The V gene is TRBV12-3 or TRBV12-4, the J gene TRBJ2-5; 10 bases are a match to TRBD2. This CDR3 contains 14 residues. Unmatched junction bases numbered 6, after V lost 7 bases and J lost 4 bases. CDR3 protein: CASISSGGGETQYF. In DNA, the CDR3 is TGTGCCAGCATCTCTAGCGGGGGCGGAGAGACCCAGTACTTC.

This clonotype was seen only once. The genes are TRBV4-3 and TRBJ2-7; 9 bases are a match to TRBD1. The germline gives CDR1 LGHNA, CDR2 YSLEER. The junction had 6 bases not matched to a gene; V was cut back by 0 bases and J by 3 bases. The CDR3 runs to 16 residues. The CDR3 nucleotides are TGCGCCAGCAGCCAAGAGGACAGGGGTCCTTACTACGAGCAGTACTTC. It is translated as CASSQEDRGPYYEQYF.

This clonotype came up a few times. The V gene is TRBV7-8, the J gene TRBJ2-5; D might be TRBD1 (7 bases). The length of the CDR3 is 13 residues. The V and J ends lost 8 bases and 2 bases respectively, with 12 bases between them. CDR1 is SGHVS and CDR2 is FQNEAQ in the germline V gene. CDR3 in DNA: TGTGCCAGCCGGCCAGGGGGGCAAGAGACCCAGTACTTC. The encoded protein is CASRPGGQETQYF.

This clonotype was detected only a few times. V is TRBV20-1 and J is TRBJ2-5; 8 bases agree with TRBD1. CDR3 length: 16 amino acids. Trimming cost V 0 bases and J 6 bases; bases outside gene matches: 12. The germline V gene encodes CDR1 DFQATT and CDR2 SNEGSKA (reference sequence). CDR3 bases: TGCAGTGCTAGAGACGCGGGACAGGCGATGGGAAAGACCCAGTACTTC. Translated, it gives CSARDAGQAMGKTQYF.

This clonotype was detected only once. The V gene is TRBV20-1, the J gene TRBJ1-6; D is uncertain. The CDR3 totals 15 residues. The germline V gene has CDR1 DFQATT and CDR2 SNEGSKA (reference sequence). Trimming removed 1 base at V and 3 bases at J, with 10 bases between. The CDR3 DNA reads TGCAGTGCTAGAGTAGAGAGGGACTATAATTCACCCCTCCACTTT. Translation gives CSARVERDYNSPLHF.

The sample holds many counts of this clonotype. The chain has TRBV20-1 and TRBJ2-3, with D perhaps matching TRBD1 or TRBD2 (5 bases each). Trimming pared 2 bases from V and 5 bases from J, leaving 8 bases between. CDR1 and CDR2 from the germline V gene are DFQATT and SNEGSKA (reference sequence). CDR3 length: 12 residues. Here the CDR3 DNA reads TGCAGTGCTAGAAGAGGGGAAGATACGCAGTATTTT. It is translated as CSARRGEDTQYF.

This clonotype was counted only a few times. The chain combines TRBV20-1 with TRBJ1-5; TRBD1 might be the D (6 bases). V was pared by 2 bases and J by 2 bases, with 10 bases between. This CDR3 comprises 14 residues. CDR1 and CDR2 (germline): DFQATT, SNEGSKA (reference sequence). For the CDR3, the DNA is TGCAGTGCTAGACCCGGGACACGCAATCAGCCCCAGCATTTT. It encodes CSARPGTRNQPQHF.

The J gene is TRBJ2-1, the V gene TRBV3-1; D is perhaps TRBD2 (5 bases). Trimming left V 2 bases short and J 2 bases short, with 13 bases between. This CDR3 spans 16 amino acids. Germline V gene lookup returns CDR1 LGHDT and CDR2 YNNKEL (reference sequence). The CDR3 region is CASSQRKRITYNEQFF. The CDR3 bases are TGTGCCAGCAGCCAAAGAAAGCGGATAACCTACAATGAGCAGTTCTTC.

The CDR3 loop is CATSSTGKAHEQFF. The CDR3 DNA follows: TGTGCCACCAGCAGTACAGGGAAAGCCCATGAGCAGTTCTTC. The chain couples TRBV15 to TRBJ2-1; perhaps TRBD1 as D (6 bases). The CDR3 totals 14 residues. Trimming left V 3 bases short and J 8 bases short, with 14 bases between. CDR1 is LNHNV and CDR2 is YYDKDF in the germline V gene (reference sequence).

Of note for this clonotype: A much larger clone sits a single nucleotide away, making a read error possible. As DNA, the CDR3 is TGTGTCAGCAGTCCGCACACCCTGACAGGAGGGCCTTACTATGGCTACACCTTC. This sequence encodes CVSSPHTLTGGPYYGYTF. The chain is built from TRBV27 and TRBJ1-2; TRBD1 might be the D (6 bases). CDR3 length: 18 amino acids. CDR1 is MNHEY and CDR2 is SMNVEV in the germline V gene (reference sequence).

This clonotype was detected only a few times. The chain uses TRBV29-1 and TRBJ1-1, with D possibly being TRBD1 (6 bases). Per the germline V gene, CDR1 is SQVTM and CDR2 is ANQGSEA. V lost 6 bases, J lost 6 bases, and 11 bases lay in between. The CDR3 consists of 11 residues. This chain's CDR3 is CSVQEGAEAFF. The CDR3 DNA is TGCAGCGTCCAGGAGGGGGCTGAAGCTTTCTTT.

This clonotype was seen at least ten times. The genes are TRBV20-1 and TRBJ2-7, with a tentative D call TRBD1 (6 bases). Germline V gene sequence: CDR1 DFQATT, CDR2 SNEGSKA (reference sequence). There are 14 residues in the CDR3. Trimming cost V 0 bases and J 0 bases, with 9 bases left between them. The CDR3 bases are TGCAGTGCTAGAGAAACAGGGAGCTCCTACGAGCAGTACTTC. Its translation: CSARETGSSYEQYF.

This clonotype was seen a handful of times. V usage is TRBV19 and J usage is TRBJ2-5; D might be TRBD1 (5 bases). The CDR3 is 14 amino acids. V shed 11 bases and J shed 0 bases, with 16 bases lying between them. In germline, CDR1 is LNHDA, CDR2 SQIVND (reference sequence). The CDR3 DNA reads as TGTGCCCGCCTGGGGCGTGGGTACCAAGAGACCCAGTACTTC. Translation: CARLGRGYQETQYF.

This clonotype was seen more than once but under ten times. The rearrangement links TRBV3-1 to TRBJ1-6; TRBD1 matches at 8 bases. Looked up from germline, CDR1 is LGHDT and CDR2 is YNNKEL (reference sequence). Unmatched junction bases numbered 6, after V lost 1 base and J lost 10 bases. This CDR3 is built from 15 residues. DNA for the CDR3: TGTGCCAGCAGCCAAGTCGGGACAGGCGGATCACCCCTCCACTTT. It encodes CASSQVGTGGSPLHF. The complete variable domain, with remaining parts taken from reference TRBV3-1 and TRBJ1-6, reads DTAVSQTPKYLVTQMGNDKSIKCEQNLGHDTMYWYKQDSKKFLKIMFSYNNKELIINETVPNRFSPKSPDKAHLNLHINSLELGDSAVYFCASSQVGTGGSPLHFGNGTRLTVT.

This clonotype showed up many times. CDR3 DNA sequence: TGTGCCAGCAAAACTCCCACTGAAGCTTTCTTT. Its translation is CASKTPTEAFF. V is TRBV2 and J is TRBJ1-1; D is unresolved. This CDR3 spans 11 amino acids. Trimming removed 7 bases at V and 4 bases at J, with 7 bases between. Germline CDR1 and CDR2: SNHLY and FYNNEI.

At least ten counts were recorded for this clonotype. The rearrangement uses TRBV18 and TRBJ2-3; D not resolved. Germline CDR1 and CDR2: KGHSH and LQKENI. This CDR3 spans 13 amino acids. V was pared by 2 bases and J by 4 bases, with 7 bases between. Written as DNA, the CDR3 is TGTGCCAGCTCACCAGGTATCGCAGATACGCAGTATTTT. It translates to CASSPGIADTQYF.

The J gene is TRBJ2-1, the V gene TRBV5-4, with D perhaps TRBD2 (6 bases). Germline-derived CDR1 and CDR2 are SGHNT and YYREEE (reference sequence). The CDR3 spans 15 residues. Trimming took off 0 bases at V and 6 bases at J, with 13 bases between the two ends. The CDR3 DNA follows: TGTGCCAGCAGCTTGGACGGGACTCTTACCAATGAGCAGTTCTTC. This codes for CASSLDGTLTNEQFF.

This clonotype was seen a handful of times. CDR3 sequence (DNA): TGTGCCAGCAGTTACCGCGGACCCGCTGAAGCTTTCTTT. It encodes CASSYRGPAEAFF. This chain uses TRBV6-5 with TRBJ1-1; D not certain. This CDR3 comprises 13 residues. Trimming cost V 2 bases and J 6 bases, with 10 bases left between them. CDR1 is MNHEY, CDR2 SVGAGI, per germline.

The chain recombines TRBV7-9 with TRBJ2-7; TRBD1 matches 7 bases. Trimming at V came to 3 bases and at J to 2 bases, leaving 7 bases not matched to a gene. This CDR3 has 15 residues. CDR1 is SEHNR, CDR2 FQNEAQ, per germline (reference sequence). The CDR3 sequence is CASSFDRTGAYEQYF. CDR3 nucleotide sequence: TGTGCCAGCAGCTTTGATCGGACAGGAGCCTACGAGCAGTACTTC.